A selection of T cell receptor beta chains follows, all from one sample in a study of OX40 agonist ivuxolimab in advanced cancers. Some clones are missing from TCRdb's copy, which holds only in-frame ones; the method was immunoSEQ multiplex PCR. This sample has tens of thousands of clones; 85% to 95% occur once, and the top ten carry more than 9.5%. The sequenced sample was CD4+ or CD8+ T cells sorted from blood, obtained in a trial of the OX40 agonist ivuxolimab. The receptors here all came from an adult with an advanced solid tumor such as melanoma, head and neck, liver or kidney cancer. Each CDR3 is given with its conserved first and last residue. The D gene is left open where the match is weak. For some rows the clone size is stated as once, few or many, or as a class when expanded; others skip it.

DNA: TGTGCCAGCAGCATGGGACTAGCGGAAAACACCGGGGAGCTGTTTTTT; CDR3: CASSMGLAENTGELFF; size: .; J: TRBJ2-2; D: TRBD2; V: TRBV5-6
DNA: TGTGCCAGCAGCTTAGATGACAGGGCCCAAACTTTCGTTGGAAAAACCTACAATGAGCAGTTCTTC; CDR3: CASSLDDRAQTFVGKTYNEQFF; size: .; J: TRBJ2-1; D: TRBD1; V: TRBV7-8
DNA: TGCGCCAGCAGCCAACTGACAGGGGAGGAACTGTTTTTT; CDR3: CASSQLTGEELFF; size: .; J: TRBJ1-4; D: TRBD1; V: TRBV4-1
DNA: TGTGCCAGCAGTTTATCGGGAGACTCCTACGAGCAGTACTTC; CDR3: CASSLSGDSYEQYF; size: .; J: TRBJ2-7; D: .; V: TRBV27
DNA: TGCGCCAGCAGCCAAGATTCCTCACAGGGTGGGCTGGAGCAGTACTTC; CDR3: CASSQDSSQGGLEQYF; size: .; J: TRBJ2-7; D: .; V: TRBV4-3
DNA: TGTGCCATCAGTGAGTCGACAGGGGGAATCGGTAGTACCTATGGCTACACCTTC; CDR3: CAISESTGGIGSTYGYTF; size: .; J: TRBJ1-2; D: TRBD1; V: TRBV10-3
DNA: TGTGCCAGCAGTGAAGGGGACTCAAACACCGGGGAGCTGTTTTTT; CDR3: CASSEGDSNTGELFF; size: few; J: TRBJ2-2; D: .; V: TRBV2
DNA: TGTGCCAGTAGTATTTCGGGACCCGGGGAGCTGTTTTTT; CDR3: CASSISGPGELFF; size: .; J: TRBJ2-2; D: .; V: TRBV19
DNA: TGTGCCAGCAGCTTGATAGCAGGGTCGCAGTATTTT; CDR3: CASSLIAGSQYF; size: .; J: TRBJ2-3; D: .; V: TRBV5-6
DNA: TGTGCCAGCAGCAAAGTTAGGGTCAAAAGGAATCAAGAGACCCAGTACTTC; CDR3: CASSKVRVKRNQETQYF; size: .; J: TRBJ2-5; D: .; V: TRBV21-1
DNA: TGTGCCAGCAGCTCCAGGACGGGAGGAGGTCATGAGCAGTTCTTC; CDR3: CASSSRTGGGHEQFF; size: .; J: TRBJ2-1; D: TRBD2; V: TRBV7-8
DNA: TGTGCCGCCGGTCGGGGGGGAACCTACGAGCAGTACTTC; CDR3: CAAGRGGTYEQYF; size: .; J: TRBJ2-7; D: TRBD2; V: TRBV19
DNA: TGTGCCAGCAGCTTAGCCCCCCGGCTAGCGAATACCTACGAGCAGTACTTC; CDR3: CASSLAPRLANTYEQYF; size: .; J: TRBJ2-7; D: .; V: TRBV7-9
DNA: TGTGCCAGCAGCTTAGGGAGTAGTTACAATGAGCAGTTCTTC; CDR3: CASSLGSSYNEQFF; size: .; J: TRBJ2-1; D: .; V: TRBV7-8
DNA: TGTGCCAGCAGCTTCGTGGGGACTAGCCGTTACGAGCAGTACTTC; CDR3: CASSFVGTSRYEQYF; size: .; J: TRBJ2-7; D: TRBD2; V: TRBV13
DNA: TGTGCCAGTAGTATAGTGGGGGGACCTCCTACGGATGAGCAGTTCTTC; CDR3: CASSIVGGPPTDEQFF; size: .; J: TRBJ2-1; D: .; V: TRBV19
DNA: TGTGCCAGTAGGACGGTGACCTATAGCAATCAGCCCCAGCATTTT; CDR3: CASRTVTYSNQPQHF; size: .; J: TRBJ1-5; D: .; V: TRBV19
DNA: TGTGCCAGCAGTTTTCTGCGGGAGAACACCGGGGAGCTGTTTTTT; CDR3: CASSFLRENTGELFF; size: .; J: TRBJ2-2; D: .; V: TRBV28
DNA: TGTGCCAGCAGACCTAGCGGGCCGGCCCACAATGAGCAGTTCTTC; CDR3: CASRPSGPAHNEQFF; size: .; J: TRBJ2-1; D: TRBD2; V: TRBV27
DNA: TGCGCCAGCAGCTTGGGACAGGGGGAGGACACCGGGGAGCTGTTTTTT; CDR3: CASSLGQGEDTGELFF; size: .; J: TRBJ2-2; D: TRBD1; V: TRBV5-1
DNA: TGTGCCAGCAGCTTAAAACTTACTAGCACAGATACGCAGTATTTT; CDR3: CASSLKLTSTDTQYF; size: .; J: TRBJ2-3; D: .; V: TRBV5-6
DNA: TGCGCCAGCAGCCAAGGTTCCGAGCCTCTAGGAGGGCAGTACTTC; CDR3: CASSQGSEPLGGQYF; size: once; J: TRBJ2-7; D: .; V: TRBV4-3
DNA: TGTGCCACCAGCAGCTGGGACTACCAGAGGGAGACCCAGTACTTC; CDR3: CATSSWDYQRETQYF; size: .; J: TRBJ2-5; D: TRBD2; V: TRBV15
DNA: TGCAGCGTTGAGGAAACAGGAGCCTATGGCTACACCTTC; CDR3: CSVEETGAYGYTF; size: medium-sized; J: TRBJ1-2; D: .; V: TRBV29-1
DNA: TGTGCCAGCATCGGTAGGGGACTAGCGGGAGGGCCCGTAGAGACCCAGTACTTC; CDR3: CASIGRGLAGGPVETQYF; size: .; J: TRBJ2-5; D: TRBD2; V: TRBV11-2
DNA: TGCAGTTTGGCAGGGGTCAACGAGCAGTACTTC; CDR3: CSLAGVNEQYF; size: .; J: TRBJ2-7; D: .; V: TRBV20-1
DNA: TGTGCCAGCAGCCAGGGACTAATGAACACTGAAGCTTTCTTT; CDR3: CASSQGLMNTEAFF; size: .; J: TRBJ1-1; D: .; V: TRBV14
DNA: TGTGCCAGCAGTCCGCCGACTAGCGGGATCGGTGGAGATACGCAGTATTTT; CDR3: CASSPPTSGIGGDTQYF; size: once; J: TRBJ2-3; D: TRBD2; V: TRBV27
DNA: TGCGCCAGCAGCCAAGAGGCCAGTTACAATGAGCAGTTCTTC; CDR3: CASSQEASYNEQFF; size: .; J: TRBJ2-1; D: .; V: TRBV4-1
DNA: TGTGCCAGCAGTTTTAGCACCGGGGAGCTGTTTTTT; CDR3: CASSFSTGELFF; size: .; J: TRBJ2-2; D: .; V: TRBV28
DNA: TGTGCCAGCAGCTTCCTTAGCGGGTTCACAGATACGCAGTATTTT; CDR3: CASSFLSGFTDTQYF; size: .; J: TRBJ2-3; D: TRBD2; V: TRBV7-8
DNA: TGTGCCAGCAGCTCGCAGAGGATATATGCAGATACGCAGTATTTT; CDR3: CASSSQRIYADTQYF; size: .; J: TRBJ2-3; D: .; V: TRBV7-2